The 8 T cell receptor beta chains below come from one sample, sequenced in a study of blood T cells in healthy people across ages. With a J-beta primer mix and a sample-barcoded 5' primer, a second PCR ran about 7 to 11 cycles. TCRdb re-called the 5' RACE reads with MiXCR, one entry per CDR3 protein. The repertoire holds about 1.5 million distinct CDR3 sequences, with around 42% as singletons. Material: blood. These receptor sequences come from a woman aged 18-29 years in good health.

J is TRBJ2-5 and V is TRBV18, with D possibly matching TRBD2 (6 bases). With the DNA end fitting TRBJ2-7 better, the J assignment may be wrong. The CDR3 spans 13 residues. Germline V gene lookup returns CDR1 KGHSH and CDR2 LQKENI. The CDR3 DNA sequence: TGTGCCAGCTCGCGGGGAGTCGCTGCCGAGCAGTACTTC. Its translation is CASSRGVAAEQYF.

The sample holds a few counts of this clonotype. V gene TRBV4-1 combines with J gene TRBJ2-1, with 8 bases matching TRBD2. The length of the CDR3 is 15 residues. CDR1 MGHRA and CDR2 YSYEKL come from the germline V gene. The V segment lost 1 base and the J segment 6 bases; nucleotides outside the gene matches: 5. This chain's CDR3 is CASSQASGPPNEQFF. The CDR3 nucleotides read TGCGCCAGCAGCCAAGCTAGCGGGCCCCCCAATGAGCAGTTCTTC.

This chain connects TRBV12-3 or TRBV12-4 to TRBJ2-7; 8 nucleotides agree with TRBD1. The CDR3 has 14 amino acids. With 5 bases clipped from V and 2 bases from J, the junction kept 5 bases outside the gene matches. DNA for the CDR3: TGTGCCAGCAGTCCAATGGGACAGGCCTACGAGCAGTACTTC. Amino acids: CASSPMGQAYEQYF.

This chain joins TRBV29-1 and TRBJ2-5, with a tentative D call TRBD2 (5 bases). V was pared by 3 bases and J by 1 base, with 15 bases between. Germline assignment: CDR1 SQVTM and CDR2 ANQGSEA. The CDR3 is 15 amino acids. The CDR3 loop reads CSVEMTRGFQETQYF. The CDR3 nucleotides are TGCAGCGTTGAGATGACCCGGGGATTCCAAGAGACCCAGTACTTC.

V and J are TRBV6-2 or TRBV6-3 and TRBJ2-1; no reliable D call. Germline CDR1 MNHEY, CDR2 SVGEGT. The V end lost 6 bases, the J end lost 10 bases, and 25 bases lay between the germline ends. The CDR3 spans 16 residues. The DNA of the CDR3 is TGTGCCAGCAGCTCACCACCGGACCGCCTAGAGAGGGAGCAGTTCTTC. Residues: CASSSPPDRLEREQFF.

This chain's CDR3 is CASSEARALIEETQYF. DNA for the CDR3: TGTGCCAGCAGTGAAGCGCGGGCCCTTATCGAAGAGACCCAGTACTTC. This chain links TRBV6-1 with TRBJ2-5, with a tentative D call TRBD2 (5 bases). Trimming removed 0 bases from V and 3 bases from J, with 14 bases in between. The CDR3 sequence is 16 residues long. Per germline, CDR1 MNHNS and CDR2 SASEGT.

V and J are TRBV27 and TRBJ2-3; a possible D gene is TRBD2 (7 bases). This CDR3 is 16 amino acids long. V was shortened by 2 bases and J by 1 base, with 13 bases between the two germline ends. The germline V gene encodes CDR1 MNHEY and CDR2 SMNVEV (reference sequence). The CDR3 loop reads CASSLGLGGRTDTQYF. The CDR3 DNA sequence: TGTGCCAGCAGTTTAGGACTGGGGGGGCGCACAGATACGCAGTATTTT.

The chain uses TRBV14 and TRBJ1-1; no firm D call. Germline V CDR1 and CDR2: SGHDN, FVKESK. The CDR3 has 13 residues. V was cut by 1 base and J by 3 bases, with 6 bases left in between. This chain's CDR3 is CASSQALYTEAFF. Written as DNA, the CDR3 is TGTGCCAGCAGCCAAGCCCTCTACACTGAAGCTTTCTTT.